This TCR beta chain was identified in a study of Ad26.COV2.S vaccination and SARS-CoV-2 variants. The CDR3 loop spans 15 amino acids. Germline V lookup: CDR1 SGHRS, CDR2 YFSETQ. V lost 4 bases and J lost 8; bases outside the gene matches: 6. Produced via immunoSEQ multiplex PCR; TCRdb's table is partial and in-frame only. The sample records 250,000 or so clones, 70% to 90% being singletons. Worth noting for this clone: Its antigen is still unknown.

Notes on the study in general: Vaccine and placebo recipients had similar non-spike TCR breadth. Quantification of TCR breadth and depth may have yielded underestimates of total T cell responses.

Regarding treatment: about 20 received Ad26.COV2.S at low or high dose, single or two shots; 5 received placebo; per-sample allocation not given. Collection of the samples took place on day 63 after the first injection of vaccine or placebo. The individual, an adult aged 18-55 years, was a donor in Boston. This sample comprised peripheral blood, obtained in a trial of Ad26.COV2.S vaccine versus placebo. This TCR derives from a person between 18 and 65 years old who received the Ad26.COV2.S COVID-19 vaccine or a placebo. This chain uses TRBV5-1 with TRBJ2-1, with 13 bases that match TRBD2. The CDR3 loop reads CASSVGLAGVDEQFF. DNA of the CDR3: TGCGCCAGCAGCGTAGGACTAGCGGGAGTAGATGAGCAGTTCTTC.